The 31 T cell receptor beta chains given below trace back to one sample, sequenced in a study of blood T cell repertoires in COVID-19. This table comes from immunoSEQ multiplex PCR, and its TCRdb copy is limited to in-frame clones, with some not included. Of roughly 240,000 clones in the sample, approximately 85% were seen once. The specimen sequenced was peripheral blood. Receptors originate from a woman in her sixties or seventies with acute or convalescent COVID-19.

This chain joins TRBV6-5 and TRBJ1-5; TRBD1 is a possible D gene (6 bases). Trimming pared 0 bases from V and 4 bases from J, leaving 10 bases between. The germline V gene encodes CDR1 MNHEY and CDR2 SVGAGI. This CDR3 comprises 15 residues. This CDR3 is CASSYSIQGNQPQHF. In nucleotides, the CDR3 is TGTGCCAGCAGTTACTCAATACAGGGAAATCAGCCCCAGCATTTT.

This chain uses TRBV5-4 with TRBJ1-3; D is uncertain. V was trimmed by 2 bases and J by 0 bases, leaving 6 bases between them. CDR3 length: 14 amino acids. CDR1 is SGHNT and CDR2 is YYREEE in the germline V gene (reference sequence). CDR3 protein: CASSLTGSGNTIYF. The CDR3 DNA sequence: TGTGCCAGCAGCTTAACTGGCTCTGGAAACACCATATATTTT.

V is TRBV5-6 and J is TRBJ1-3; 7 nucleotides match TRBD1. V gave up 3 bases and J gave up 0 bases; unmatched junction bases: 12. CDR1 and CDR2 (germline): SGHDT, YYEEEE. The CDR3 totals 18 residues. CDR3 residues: CASSSPLQGTVSGNTIYF. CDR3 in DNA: TGTGCCAGCAGCTCCCCTTTACAAGGGACAGTCTCTGGAAACACCATATATTTT.

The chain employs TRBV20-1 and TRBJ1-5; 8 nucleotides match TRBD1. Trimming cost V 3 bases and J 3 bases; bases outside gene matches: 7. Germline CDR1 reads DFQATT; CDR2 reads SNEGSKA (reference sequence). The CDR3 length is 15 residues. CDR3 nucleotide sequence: TGCAGTGCTAGTCAGGGGGCGATTTACAATCAGCCCCAGCATTTT. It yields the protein CSASQGAIYNQPQHF.

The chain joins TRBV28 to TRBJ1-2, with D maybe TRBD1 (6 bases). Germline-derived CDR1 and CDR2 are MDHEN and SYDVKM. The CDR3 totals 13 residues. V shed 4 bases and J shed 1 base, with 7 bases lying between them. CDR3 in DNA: TGTGCCAGCAGTTACAGGGATAACTATGGCTACACCTTC. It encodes CASSYRDNYGYTF.

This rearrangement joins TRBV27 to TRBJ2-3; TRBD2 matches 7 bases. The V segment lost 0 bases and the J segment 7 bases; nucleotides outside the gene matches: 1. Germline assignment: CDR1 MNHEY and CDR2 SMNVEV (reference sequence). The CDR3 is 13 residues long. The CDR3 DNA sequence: TGTGCCAGCAGTTTATCACTAGCGAATACGCAGTATTTT. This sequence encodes CASSLSLANTQYF.

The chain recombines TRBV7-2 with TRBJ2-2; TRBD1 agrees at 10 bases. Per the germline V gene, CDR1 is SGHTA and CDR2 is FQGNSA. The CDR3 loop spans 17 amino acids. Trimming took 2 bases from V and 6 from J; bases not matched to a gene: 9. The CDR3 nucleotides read TGTGCCAGCAGCTTAAAGGGGGGACAGGGGAAAGCCGGGGAGCTGTTTTTT. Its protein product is CASSLKGGQGKAGELFF.

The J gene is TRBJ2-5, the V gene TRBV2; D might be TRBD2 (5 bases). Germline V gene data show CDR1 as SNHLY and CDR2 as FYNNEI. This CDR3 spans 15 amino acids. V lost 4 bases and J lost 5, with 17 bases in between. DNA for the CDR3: TGTGCCAGCAGTGGAGACGGGGTATCGTACGAGACCCAGTACTTC. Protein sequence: CASSGDGVSYETQYF.

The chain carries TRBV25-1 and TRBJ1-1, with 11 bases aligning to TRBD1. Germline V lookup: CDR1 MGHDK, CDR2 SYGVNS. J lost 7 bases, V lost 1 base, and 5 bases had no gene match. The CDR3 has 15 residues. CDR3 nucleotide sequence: TGTGCCAGCAGTGAATGGGACAGGGGGAGGGGTGAAGCTTTCTTT. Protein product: CASSEWDRGRGEAFF.

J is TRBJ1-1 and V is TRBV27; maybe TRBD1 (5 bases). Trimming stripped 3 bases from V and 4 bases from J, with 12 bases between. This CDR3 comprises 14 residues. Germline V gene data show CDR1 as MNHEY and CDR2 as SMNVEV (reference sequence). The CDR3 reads CASSFNGGTTEAFF. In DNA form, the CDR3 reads TGTGCCAGCAGTTTTAATGGAGGGACCACTGAAGCTTTCTTT.

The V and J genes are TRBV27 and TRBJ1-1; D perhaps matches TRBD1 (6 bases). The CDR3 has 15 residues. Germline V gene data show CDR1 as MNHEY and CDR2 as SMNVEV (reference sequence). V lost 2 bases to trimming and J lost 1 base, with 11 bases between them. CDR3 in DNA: TGTGCCAGCAGTTTAGGGACATCAGGGAACACTGAAGCTTTCTTT. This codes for CASSLGTSGNTEAFF.

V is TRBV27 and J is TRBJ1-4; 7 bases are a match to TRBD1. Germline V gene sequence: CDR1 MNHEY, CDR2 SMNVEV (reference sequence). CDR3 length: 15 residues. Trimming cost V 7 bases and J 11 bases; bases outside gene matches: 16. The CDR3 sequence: CASKSPTGNSPKLFF. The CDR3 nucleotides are TGTGCCAGCAAATCACCGACAGGGAACTCCCCCAAACTGTTTTTT.

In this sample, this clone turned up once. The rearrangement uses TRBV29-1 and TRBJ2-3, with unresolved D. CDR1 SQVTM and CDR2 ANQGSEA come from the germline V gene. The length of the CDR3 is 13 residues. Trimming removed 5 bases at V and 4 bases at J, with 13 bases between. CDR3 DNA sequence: TGCAGCGTTCGAAGGAGTCGCGCAGATACGCAGTATTTT. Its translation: CSVRRSRADTQYF.

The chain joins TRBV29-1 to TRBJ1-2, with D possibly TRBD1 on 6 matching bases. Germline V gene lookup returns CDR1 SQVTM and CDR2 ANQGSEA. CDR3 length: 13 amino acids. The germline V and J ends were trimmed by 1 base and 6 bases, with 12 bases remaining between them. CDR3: CSVEGENRDGYTF. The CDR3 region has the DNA TGCAGCGTTGAAGGGGAAAACAGGGATGGCTACACCTTC.

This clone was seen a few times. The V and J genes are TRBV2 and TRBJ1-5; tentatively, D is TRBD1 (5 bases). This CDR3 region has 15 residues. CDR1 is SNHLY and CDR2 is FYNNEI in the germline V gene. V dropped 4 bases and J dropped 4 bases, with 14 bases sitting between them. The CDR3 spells CASSGGVGRNQPQHF. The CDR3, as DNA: TGTGCCAGCAGTGGAGGCGTGGGGCGAAATCAGCCCCAGCATTTT. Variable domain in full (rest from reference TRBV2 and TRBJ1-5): EPEVTQTPSHQVTQMGQEVILRCVPISNHLYFYWYRQILGQKVEFLVSFYNNEISEKSEIFDDQFSVERPDGSNFTLKIRSTKLEDSAMYFCASSGGVGRNQPQHFGDGTRLSIL.

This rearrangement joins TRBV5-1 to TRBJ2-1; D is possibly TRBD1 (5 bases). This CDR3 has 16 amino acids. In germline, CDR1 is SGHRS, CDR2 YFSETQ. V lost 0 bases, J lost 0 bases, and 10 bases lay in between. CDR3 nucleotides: TGCGCCAGCAGCTTGGGACAGAGACACTCCTACAATGAGCAGTTCTTC. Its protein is CASSLGQRHSYNEQFF.

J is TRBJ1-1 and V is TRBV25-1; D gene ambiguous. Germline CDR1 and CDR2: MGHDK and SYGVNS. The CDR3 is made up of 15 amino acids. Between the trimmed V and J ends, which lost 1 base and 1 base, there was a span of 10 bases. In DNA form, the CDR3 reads TGTGCCAGCAGTGAATCCGTACGGGGGAACACTGAAGCTTTCTTT. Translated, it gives CASSESVRGNTEAFF.

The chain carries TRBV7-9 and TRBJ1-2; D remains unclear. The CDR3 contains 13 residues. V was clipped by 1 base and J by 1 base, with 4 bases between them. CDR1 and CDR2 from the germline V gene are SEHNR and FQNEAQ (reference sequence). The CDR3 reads CASSLDSNYGYTF. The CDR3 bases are TGTGCCAGCAGCTTAGACAGTAACTATGGCTACACCTTC.

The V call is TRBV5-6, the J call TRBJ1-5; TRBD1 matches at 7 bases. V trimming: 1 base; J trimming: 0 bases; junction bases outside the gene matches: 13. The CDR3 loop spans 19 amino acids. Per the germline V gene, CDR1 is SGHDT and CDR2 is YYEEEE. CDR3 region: CASSLSLSPTGYSNQPQHF. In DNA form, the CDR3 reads TGTGCCAGCAGCTTGAGTCTCTCTCCGACAGGGTATAGCAATCAGCCCCAGCATTTT.

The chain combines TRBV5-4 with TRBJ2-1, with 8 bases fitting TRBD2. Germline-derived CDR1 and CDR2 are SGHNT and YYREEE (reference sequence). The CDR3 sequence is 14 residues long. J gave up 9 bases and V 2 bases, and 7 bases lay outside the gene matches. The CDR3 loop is CASSLSGGQLEQFF. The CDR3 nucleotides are TGTGCCAGCAGCTTAAGCGGGGGCCAGCTTGAGCAGTTCTTC. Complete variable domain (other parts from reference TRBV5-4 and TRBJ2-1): ETGVTQSPTHLIKTRGQQVTLRCSSQSGHNTVSWYQQALGQGPQFIFQYYREEENGRGNFPPRFSGLQFPNYSSELNVNALELDDSALYLCASSLSGGQLEQFFGPGTRLTVL.

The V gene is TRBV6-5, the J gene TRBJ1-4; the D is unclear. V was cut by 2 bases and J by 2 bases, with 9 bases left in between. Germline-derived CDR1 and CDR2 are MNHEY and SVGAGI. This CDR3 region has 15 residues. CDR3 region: CASSYDGITNEKLFF. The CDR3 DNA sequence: TGTGCCAGCAGTTACGACGGGATTACTAATGAAAAACTGTTTTTT.

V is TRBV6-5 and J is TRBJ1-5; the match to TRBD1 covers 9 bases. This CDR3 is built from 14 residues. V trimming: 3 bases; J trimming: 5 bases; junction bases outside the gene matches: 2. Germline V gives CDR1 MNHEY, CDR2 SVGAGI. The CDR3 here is CASSYDRGYQPQHF. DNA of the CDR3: TGTGCCAGCAGTTATGACAGGGGGTATCAGCCCCAGCATTTT.

CDR3 nucleotide sequence: TGTGCCACCAGTGATGACAGGGCGCGGGGCTACACCTTC. This sequence encodes CATSDDRARGYTF. The rearrangement uses TRBV24-1 and TRBJ1-2; 7 nucleotides line up with TRBD1. With V trimmed by 3 bases and J by 8 bases, 5 bases remained unmatched. CDR1 is KGHDR, CDR2 SFDVKD, per germline. The CDR3 has 13 residues.

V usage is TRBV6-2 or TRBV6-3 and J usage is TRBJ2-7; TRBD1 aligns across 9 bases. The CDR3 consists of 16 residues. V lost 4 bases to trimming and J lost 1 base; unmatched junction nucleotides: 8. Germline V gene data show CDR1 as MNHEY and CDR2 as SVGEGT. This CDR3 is CASSFSPGQGSYEQYF. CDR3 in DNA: TGTGCCAGCAGTTTTTCACCGGGACAGGGATCCTACGAGCAGTACTTC.

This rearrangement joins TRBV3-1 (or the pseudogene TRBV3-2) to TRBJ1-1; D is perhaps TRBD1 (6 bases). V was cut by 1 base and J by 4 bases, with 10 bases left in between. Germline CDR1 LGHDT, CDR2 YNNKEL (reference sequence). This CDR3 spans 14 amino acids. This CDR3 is CASSQVSGVTEAFF. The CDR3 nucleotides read TGTGCCAGCAGCCAAGTGTCAGGGGTCACTGAAGCTTTCTTT.

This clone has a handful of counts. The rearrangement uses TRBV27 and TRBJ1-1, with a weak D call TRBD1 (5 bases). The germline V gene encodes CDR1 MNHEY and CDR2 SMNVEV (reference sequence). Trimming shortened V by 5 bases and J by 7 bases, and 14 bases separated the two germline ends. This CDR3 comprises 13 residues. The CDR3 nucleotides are TGTGCCAGCAGTCCGAGGACACCTGTTGAAGCTTTCTTT. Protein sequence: CASSPRTPVEAFF.

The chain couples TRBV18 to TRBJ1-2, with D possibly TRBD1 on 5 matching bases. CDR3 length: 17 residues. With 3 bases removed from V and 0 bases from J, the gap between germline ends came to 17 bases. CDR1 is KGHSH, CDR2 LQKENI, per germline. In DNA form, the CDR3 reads TGTGCCAGCTCACCCAGGGCAGAGCCGGTCTCTAACTATGGCTACACCTTC. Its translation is CASSPRAEPVSNYGYTF.

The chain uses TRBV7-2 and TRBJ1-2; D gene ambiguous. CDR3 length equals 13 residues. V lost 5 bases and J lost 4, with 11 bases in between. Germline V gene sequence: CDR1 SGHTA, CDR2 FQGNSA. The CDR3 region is CASSPFSVYGYTF. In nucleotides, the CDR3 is TGTGCCAGCAGCCCTTTCAGTGTCTATGGCTACACCTTC.

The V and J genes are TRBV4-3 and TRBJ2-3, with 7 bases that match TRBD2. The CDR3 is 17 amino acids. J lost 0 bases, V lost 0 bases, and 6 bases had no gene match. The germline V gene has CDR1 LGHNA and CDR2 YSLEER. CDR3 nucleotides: TGCGCCAGCAGCCAAGATCTTACGGGGGGTAGCACAGATACGCAGTATTTT. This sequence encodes CASSQDLTGGSTDTQYF.

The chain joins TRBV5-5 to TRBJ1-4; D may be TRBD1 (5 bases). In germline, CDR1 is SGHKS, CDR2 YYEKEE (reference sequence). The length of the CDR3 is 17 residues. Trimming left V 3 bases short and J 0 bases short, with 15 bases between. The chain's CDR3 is CASSSHGGTPTNEKLFF. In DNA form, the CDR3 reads TGTGCCAGCAGCTCCCACGGGGGGACCCCAACTAATGAAAAACTGTTTTTT.

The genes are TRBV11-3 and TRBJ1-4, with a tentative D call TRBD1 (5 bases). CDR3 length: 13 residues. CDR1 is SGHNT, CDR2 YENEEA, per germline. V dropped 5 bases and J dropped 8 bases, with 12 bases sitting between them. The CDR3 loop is CASSAGHTEKLFF. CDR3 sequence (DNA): TGTGCCAGCAGCGCCGGACATACCGAAAAACTGTTTTTT. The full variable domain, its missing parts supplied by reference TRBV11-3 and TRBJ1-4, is EAGVVQSPRYKIIEKKQPVAFWCNPISGHNTLYWYLQNLGQGPELLIRYENEEAVDDSQLPKDRFSAERLKGVDSTLKIQPAELGDSAVYLCASSAGHTEKLFFGSGTQLSVL.